The clone carrying this T cell receptor (beta chain) was counted between two and nine times. The entry originates in a study of read filtering for tumor transcriptome and immune sequencing. Study-level information: Eight or nine patients were R-ISS I, about 16 were R-ISS II, six or seven were R-ISS III.

This library used 300 to 500 ng RNA and molecular barcoded adaptors spanning alpha/delta and beta/gamma chains. MiXCR, applied by TCRdb to the reads, yields one record per CDR3 protein. The sample has some 15,000 distinct CDR3 sequences; roughly 20% are singletons. The trim removed 4 bases at V and 4 bases at J, leaving 6 bases unmatched. The CDR3 runs 13 residues. Germline-derived CDR1 and CDR2 are DFQATT and SNEGSKA (reference sequence). The specimen sequenced was a population of CD138-negative cells sorted from bone marrow. The chain links TRBV20-1 to TRBJ2-5; TRBD1 matches 7 bases. This TCR derives from a donor aged 40 or older with multiple myeloma. CDR3 loop: CSAKKTGLETQYF. CDR3 nucleotides: TGCAGTGCTAAAAAGACAGGGTTAGAGACCCAGTACTTC.